Sequencing of this TCR beta chain was carried out in a study of blood T cell repertoires in COVID-19. About the research overall: Researchers got acute and convalescent COVID-19 samples from the United States, Italy and Spain.

V lost 5 bases and J lost 5; bases outside the gene matches: 6. Germline assignment: CDR1 SGHRS and CDR2 YFSETQ. This CDR3 has 14 amino acids. The data were produced by immunoSEQ multiplex PCR, yet TCRdb's version contains in-frame clones alone and is incomplete. The table lists some 100,000 clones, over 75% of them singletons. Specimen: peripheral blood. This rearrangement joins TRBV5-1 to TRBJ1-1, with TRBD1 identical over 10 bases. The source is a woman aged 30 to 39 with acute or convalescent COVID-19. The CDR3 coding sequence is TGCGCCAGCAGGGAGGACAGGGGGTCTACTGAAGCTTTCTTT. Its translation is CASREDRGSTEAFF.